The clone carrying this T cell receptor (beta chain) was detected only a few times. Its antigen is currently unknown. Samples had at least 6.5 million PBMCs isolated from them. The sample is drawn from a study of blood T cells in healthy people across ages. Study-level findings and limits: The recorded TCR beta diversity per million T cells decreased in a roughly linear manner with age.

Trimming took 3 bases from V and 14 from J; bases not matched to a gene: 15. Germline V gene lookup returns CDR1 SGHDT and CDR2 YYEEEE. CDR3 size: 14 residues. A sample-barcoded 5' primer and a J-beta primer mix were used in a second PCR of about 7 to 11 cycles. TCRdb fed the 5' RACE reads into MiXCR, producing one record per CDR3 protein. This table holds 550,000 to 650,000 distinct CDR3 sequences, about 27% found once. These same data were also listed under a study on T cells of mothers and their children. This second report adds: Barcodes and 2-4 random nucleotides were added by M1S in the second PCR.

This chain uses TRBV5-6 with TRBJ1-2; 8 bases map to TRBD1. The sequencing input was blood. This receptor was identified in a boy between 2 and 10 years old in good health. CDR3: CASSWGTGGVVDTF. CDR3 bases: TGTGCCAGCAGCTGGGGGACAGGAGGGGTTGTGGATACCTTC.